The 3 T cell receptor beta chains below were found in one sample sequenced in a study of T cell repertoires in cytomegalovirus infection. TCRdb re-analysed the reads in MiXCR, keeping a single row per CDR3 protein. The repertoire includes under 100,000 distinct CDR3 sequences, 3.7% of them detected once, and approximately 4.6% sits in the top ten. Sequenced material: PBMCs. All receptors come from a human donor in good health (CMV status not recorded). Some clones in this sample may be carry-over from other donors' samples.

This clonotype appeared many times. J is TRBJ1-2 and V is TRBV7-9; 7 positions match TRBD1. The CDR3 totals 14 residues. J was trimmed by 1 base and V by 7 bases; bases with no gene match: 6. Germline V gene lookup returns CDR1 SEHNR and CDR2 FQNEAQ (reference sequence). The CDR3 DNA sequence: TGTGCCAGCACCGGGACAGTCTATAACTATGGCTACACCTTC. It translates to CASTGTVYNYGYTF. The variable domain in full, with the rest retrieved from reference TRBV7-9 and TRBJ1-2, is DTGVSQNPRHKITKRGQNVTFRCDPISEHNRLYWYRQTLGQGPEFLTYFQNEAQLEKSRLLSDRFSAERPKGSFSTLEIQRTEQGDSAMYLCASTGTVYNYGYTFGSGTRLTVV.

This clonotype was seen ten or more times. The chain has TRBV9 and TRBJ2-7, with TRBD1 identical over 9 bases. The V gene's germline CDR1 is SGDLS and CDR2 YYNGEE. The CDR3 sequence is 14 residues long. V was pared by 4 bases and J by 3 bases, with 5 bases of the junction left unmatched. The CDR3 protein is CASSPMGQGYEQYF. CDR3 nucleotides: TGTGCCAGCAGCCCGATGGGACAGGGCTACGAGCAGTACTTC.

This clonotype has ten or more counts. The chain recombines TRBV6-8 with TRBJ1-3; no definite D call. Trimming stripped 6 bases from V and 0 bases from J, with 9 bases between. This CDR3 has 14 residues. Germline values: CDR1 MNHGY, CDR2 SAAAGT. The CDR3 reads CASRQLRSGNTIYF. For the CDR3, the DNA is TGTGCCAGCAGACAGCTTCGCTCTGGAAACACCATATATTTT.